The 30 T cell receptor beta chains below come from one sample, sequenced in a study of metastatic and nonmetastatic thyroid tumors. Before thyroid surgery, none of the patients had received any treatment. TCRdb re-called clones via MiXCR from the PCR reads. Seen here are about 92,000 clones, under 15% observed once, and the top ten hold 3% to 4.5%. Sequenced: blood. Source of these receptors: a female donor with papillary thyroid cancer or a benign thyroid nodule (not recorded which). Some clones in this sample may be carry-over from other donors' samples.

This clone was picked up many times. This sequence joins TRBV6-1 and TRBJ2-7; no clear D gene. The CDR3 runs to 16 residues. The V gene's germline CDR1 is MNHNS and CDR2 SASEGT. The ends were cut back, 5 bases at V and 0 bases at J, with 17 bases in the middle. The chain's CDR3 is CASSSLTHSSSYEQYF. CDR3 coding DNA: TGTGCCAGCAGTTCCTTAACACATTCAAGCTCCTACGAGCAGTACTTC.

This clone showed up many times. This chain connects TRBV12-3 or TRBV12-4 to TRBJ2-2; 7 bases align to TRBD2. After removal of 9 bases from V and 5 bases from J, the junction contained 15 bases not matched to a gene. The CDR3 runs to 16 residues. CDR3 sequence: CARVSWGGSRTGELFF. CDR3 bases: TGTGCCAGGGTTTCCTGGGGGGGTTCTCGGACCGGGGAGCTGTTTTTT.

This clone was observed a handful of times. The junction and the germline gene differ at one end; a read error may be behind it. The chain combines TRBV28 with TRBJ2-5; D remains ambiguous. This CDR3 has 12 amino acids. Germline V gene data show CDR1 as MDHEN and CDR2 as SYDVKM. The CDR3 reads CAISPPLGPQYF. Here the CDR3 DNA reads TGTGCCATCAGTCCGCCATTGGGTCCCCAGTACTTC.

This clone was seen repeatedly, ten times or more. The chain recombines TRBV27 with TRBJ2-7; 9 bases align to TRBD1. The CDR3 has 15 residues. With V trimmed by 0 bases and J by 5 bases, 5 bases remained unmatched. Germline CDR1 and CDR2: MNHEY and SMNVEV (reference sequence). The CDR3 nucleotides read TGTGCCAGCAGTTTATCGCCCACAGGGGGCAACGAGCAGTACTTC. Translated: CASSLSPTGGNEQYF.

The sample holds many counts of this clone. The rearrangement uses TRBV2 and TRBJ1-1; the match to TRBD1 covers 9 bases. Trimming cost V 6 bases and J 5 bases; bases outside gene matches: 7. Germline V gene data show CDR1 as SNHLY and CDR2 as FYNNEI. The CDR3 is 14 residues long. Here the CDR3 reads CASRLQGAYTEAFF. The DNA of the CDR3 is TGTGCCAGCAGGCTACAGGGGGCGTATACTGAAGCTTTCTTT.

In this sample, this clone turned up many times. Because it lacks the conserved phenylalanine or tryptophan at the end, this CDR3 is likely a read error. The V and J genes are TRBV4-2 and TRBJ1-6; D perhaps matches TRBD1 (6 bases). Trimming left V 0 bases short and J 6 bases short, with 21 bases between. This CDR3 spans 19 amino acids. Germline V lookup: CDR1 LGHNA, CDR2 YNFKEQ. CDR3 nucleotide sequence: TGTGCCAGCAGCCAAGATCCCCGCGTTGCGGGACACCCTAATTCACCCCTCCACTAT. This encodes CASSQDPRVAGHPNSPLHY.

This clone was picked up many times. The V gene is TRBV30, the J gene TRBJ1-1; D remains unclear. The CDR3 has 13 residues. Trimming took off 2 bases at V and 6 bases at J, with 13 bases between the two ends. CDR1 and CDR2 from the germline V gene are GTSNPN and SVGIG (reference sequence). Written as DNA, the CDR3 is TGTGCCTGGAGTTTTGTTGATGGGGCTGAAGCTTTCTTT. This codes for CAWSFVDGAEAFF.

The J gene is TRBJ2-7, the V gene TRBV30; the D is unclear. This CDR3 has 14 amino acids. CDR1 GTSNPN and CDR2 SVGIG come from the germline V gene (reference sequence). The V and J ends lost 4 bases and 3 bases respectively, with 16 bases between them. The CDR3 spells CAWIRPGSHYEQYF. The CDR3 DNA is TGTGCCTGGATCCGTCCAGGATCTCACTACGAGCAGTACTTC.

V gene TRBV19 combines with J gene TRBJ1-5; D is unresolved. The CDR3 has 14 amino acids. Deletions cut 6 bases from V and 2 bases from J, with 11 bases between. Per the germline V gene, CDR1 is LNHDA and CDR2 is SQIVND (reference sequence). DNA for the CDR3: TGTGCCAGTAGGCCGTCATGGGGCAATCAGCCCCAGCATTTT. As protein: CASRPSWGNQPQHF.

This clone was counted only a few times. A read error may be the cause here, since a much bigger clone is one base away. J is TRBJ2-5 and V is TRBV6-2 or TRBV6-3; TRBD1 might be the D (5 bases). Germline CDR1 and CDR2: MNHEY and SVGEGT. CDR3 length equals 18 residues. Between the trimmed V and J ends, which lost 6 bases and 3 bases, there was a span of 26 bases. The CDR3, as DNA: TGTGCCAGCAGCACACAAGGGGTCAGACTGGACACCGAAGAGACCCAGTACTTC. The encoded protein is CASSTQGVRLDTEETQYF.

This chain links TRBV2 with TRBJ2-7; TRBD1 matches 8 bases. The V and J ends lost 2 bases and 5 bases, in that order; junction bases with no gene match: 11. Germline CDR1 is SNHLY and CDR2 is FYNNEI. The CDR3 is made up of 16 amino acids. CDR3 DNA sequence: TGTGCCAGCAGTGAAAAGGCTGGGAACAGGGGGAACGAGCAGTACTTC. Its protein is CASSEKAGNRGNEQYF.

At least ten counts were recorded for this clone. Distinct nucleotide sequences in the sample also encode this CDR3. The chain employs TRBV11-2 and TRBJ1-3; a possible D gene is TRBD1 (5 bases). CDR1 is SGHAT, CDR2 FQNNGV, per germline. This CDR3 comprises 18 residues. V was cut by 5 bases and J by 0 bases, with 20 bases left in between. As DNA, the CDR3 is TGTGCCAGCAGCCTCTGGGCGATCGGGGGAGGCTCTGGAAACACCATATATTTT. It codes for CASSLWAIGGGSGNTIYF.

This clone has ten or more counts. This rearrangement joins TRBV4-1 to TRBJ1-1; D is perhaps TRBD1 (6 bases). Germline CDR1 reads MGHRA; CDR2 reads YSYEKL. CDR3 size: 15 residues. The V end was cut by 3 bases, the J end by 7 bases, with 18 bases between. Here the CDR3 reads CASSHSRGGPGEAFF. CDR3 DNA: TGCGCCAGCAGCCACTCGCGGGGGGGGCCGGGTGAAGCTTTCTTT.

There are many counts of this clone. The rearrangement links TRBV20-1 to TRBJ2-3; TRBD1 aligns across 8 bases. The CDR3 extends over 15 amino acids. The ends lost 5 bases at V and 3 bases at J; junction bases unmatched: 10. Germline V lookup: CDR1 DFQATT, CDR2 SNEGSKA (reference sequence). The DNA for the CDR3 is TGCAGTGCTCTTCGGACAGGGAGATTAACAGATACGCAGTATTTT. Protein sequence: CSALRTGRLTDTQYF.

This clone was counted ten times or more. CDR3 nucleotides: TGTGCCAGCAGGGGGGTCGGGGGGACCCCCTACGAGCAGTACTTC. Residues: CASRGVGGTPYEQYF. The rearrangement links TRBV2 to TRBJ2-7; the match to TRBD2 covers 7 bases. CDR3 size: 15 residues. From germline, CDR1 is SNHLY and CDR2 FYNNEI. The junction had 10 bases not matched to a gene; V was cut back by 6 bases and J by 2 bases.

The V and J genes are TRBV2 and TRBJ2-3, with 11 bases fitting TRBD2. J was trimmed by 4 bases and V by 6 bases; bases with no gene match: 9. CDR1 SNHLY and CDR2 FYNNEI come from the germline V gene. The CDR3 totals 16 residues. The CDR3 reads CASSLYSGRAADTQYF. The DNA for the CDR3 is TGTGCCAGCAGCCTCTATAGCGGGAGGGCCGCAGATACGCAGTATTTT.

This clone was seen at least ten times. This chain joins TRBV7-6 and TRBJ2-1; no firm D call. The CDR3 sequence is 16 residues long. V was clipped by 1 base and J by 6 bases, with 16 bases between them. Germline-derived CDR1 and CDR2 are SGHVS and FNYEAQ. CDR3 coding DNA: TGTGCCAGCAGCTTAGAAGCAGGACCCCCCCCCAATGAGCAGTTCTTC. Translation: CASSLEAGPPPNEQFF.

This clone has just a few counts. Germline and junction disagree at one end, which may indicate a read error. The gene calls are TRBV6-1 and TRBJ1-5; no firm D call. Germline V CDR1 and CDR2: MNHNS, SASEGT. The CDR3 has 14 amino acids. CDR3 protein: CASTNDVSNQPQHF. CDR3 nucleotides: TGTGCCAGCACTAATGACGTAAGCAATCAGCCTCAGCATTTT.

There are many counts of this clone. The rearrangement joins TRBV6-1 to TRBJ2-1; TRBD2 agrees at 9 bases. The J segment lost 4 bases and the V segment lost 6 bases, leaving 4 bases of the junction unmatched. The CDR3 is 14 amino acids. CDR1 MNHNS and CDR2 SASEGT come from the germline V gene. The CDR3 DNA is TGTGCCAGCAGAGGAGCGGGGGGTTACAATGAGCAGTTCTTC. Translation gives CASRGAGGYNEQFF.

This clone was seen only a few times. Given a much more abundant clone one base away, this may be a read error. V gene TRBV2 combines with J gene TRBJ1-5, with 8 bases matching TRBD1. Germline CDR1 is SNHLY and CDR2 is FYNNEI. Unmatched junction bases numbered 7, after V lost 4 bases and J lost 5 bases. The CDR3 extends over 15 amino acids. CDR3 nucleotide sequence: TGTGCCAGCAGTGGAGCCGGACAGGGACATCAGCCCCAGCATTTT. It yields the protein CASSGAGQGHQPQHF.

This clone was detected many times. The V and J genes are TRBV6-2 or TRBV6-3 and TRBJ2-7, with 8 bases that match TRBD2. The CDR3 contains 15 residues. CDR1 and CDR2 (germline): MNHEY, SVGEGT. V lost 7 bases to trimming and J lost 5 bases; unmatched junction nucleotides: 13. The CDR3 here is CASTEPGLEAHEQYF. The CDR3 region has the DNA TGTGCCAGCACCGAGCCGGGACTAGAGGCTCACGAGCAGTACTTC.

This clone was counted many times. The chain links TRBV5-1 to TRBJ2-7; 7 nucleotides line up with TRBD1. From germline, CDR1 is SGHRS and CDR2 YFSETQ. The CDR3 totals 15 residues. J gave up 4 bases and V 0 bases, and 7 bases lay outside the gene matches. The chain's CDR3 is CASSLERGTVYEQYF. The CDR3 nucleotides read TGCGCCAGCAGCTTGGAAAGAGGGACAGTTTACGAGCAGTACTTC.

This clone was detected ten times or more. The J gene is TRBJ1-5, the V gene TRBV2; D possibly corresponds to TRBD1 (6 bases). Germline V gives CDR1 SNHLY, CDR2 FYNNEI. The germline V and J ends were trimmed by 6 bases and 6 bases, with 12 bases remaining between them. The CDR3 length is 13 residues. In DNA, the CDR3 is TGTGCCAGCAGCAACAGGGACGTTCAGCCCCAGCATTTT. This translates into CASSNRDVQPQHF. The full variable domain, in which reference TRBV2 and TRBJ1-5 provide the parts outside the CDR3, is EPEVTQTPSHQVTQMGQEVILRCVPISNHLYFYWYRQILGQKVEFLVSFYNNEISEKSEIFDDQFSVERPDGSNFTLKIRSTKLEDSAMYFCASSNRDVQPQHFGDGTRLSIL.

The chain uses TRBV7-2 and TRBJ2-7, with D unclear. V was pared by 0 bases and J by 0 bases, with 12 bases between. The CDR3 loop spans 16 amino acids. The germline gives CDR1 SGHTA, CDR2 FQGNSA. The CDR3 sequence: CASSLAVILGSYEQYF. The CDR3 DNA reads TGTGCCAGCAGCTTAGCTGTGATTCTCGGCTCCTACGAGCAGTACTTC. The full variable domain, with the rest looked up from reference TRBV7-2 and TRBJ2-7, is GAGVSQSPSNKVTEKGKDVELRCDPISGHTALYWYRQSLGQGLEFLIYFQGNSAPDKSGLPSDRFSAERTGGSVSTLTIQRTQQEDSAVYLCASSLAVILGSYEQYFGPGTRLTVT.

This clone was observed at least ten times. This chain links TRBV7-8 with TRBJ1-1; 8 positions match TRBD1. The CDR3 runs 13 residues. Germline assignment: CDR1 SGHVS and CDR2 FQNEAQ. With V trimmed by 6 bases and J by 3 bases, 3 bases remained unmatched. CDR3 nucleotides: TGTGCCAGCAGGTCGACAGGGGACACTGAAGCTTTCTTT. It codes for CASRSTGDTEAFF.

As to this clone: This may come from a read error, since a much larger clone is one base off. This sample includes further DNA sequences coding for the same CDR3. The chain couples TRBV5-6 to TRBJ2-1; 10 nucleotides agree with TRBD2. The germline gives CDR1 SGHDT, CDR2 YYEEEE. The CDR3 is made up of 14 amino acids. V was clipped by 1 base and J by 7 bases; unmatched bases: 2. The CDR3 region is CASSLSSGGNEQFF. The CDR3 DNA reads TGTGCCAGCAGCTTGTCTAGCGGGGGTAATGAGCAGTTCTTC. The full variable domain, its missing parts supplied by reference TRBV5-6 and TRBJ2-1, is DAGVTQSPTHLIKTRGQQVTLRCSPKSGHDTVSWYQQALGQGPQFIFQYYEEEERQRGNFPDRFSGHQFPNYSSELNVNALLLGDSALYLCASSLSSGGNEQFFGPGTRLTVL.

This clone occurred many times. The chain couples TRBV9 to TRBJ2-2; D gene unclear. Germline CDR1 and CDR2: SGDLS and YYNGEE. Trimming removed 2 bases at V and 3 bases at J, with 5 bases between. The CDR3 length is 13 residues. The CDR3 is CASSVTDTGELFF. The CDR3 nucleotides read TGTGCCAGCAGCGTCACGGACACCGGGGAGCTGTTTTTT.

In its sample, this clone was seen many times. The CDR3 loop is CASAPGRSVHEQYF. DNA of the CDR3: TGTGCCAGCGCGCCTGGTCGCTCCGTACACGAGCAGTACTTC. The chain combines TRBV2 with TRBJ2-7; D gene ambiguous. The CDR3 runs 14 residues. V gave up 8 bases and J gave up 5 bases, with 19 bases separating them. Looked up from germline, CDR1 is SNHLY and CDR2 is FYNNEI.

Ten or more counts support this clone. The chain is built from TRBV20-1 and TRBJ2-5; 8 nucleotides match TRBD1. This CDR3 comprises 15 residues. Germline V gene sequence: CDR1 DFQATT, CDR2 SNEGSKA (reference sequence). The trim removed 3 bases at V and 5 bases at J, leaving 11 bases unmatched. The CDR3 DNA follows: TGCAGTGCTAGTGATGGGACAGGTGGATGGGAGACCCAGTACTTC. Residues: CSASDGTGGWETQYF.

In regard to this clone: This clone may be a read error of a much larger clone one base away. This chain's CDR3 is CASSPRGGGGAPWETQYF. The CDR3 DNA follows: TGTGCCAGCAGCCCCCGGGGGGGAGGGGGGGCCCCGTGGGAGACCCAGTACTTC. The chain couples TRBV3-1 to TRBJ2-5; 8 bases are shared with TRBD2. V lost 4 bases, J lost 5 bases, and 18 bases stayed unmatched. The CDR3 has 18 amino acids. The germline CDR1 and CDR2 sequences are LGHDT and YNNKEL (reference sequence).